The present T cell receptor (beta chain) was sequenced within a study of cytomegalovirus exposure and HLA in healthy donors. Study outcomes and limitations: In a later analysis, parvovirus B19, influenza, CMV and Epstein-Barr virus appeared linked to several top co-occurrence clusters. Among TCR sequences, most were rare, though some public TCRs appeared in many donors.

The study ran its PCR with 60 Vbeta and 13 Jbeta primers. Assay: immunoSEQ multiplex PCR; the TCRdb copy retains only in-frame clones and omits some. The sample has under 130,000 clones, approximately 73% seen once. With regard to this clone: The antigen is not known.

Germline CDR1 is MNHEY and CDR2 is SMNVEV (reference sequence). The CDR3 totals 15 residues. V trimming: 3 bases; J trimming: 7 bases; junction bases outside the gene matches: 9. The specimen was PBMCs. The clonotype originates from a woman between 18 and 29 years old in good health and CMV-seropositive. The genes are TRBV27 and TRBJ2-7, with 10 bases that match TRBD2. The CDR3 DNA reads TGTGCCAGCAGTTTGTTGCTAGCGGGGGTGGGGGAGCAGTACTTC. Translating it yields CASSLLLAGVGEQYF.